The T cell receptor (beta chain) described here comes from a study of CD8 T cells in Susac syndrome. Random-hexamer reverse transcription was applied to roughly 0.5 to 1 ug RNA. The method of amplification for TCR beta CDR3 was immunoSEQ multiplex PCR, covering 54 Vbeta and 13 Jbeta. TCRdb reprocessed the immunoSEQ multiplex PCR reads via MiXCR and lists one record per CDR3 protein. The table records roughly 200,000 distinct CDR3 sequences, just under 95% of them present only once. V was clipped by 0 bases and J by 1 base, with 6 bases between them. The CDR3 runs to 14 residues. Peripheral blood CD8+ and CD4+ T cells were profiled by TCR beta sequencing.

J is TRBJ1-1 and V is TRBV23-1, with D unclear. TRBV23-1 is filed as an ORF, its function uncertain. Sequencing used CD4+ T cells from PBMCs. This TCR derives from a human donor with Susac syndrome. The CDR3 loop reads CASSQSPTNTEAFF. CDR3 bases: TGCGCCAGCAGTCAATCCCCCACGAACACTGAAGCTTTCTTT.